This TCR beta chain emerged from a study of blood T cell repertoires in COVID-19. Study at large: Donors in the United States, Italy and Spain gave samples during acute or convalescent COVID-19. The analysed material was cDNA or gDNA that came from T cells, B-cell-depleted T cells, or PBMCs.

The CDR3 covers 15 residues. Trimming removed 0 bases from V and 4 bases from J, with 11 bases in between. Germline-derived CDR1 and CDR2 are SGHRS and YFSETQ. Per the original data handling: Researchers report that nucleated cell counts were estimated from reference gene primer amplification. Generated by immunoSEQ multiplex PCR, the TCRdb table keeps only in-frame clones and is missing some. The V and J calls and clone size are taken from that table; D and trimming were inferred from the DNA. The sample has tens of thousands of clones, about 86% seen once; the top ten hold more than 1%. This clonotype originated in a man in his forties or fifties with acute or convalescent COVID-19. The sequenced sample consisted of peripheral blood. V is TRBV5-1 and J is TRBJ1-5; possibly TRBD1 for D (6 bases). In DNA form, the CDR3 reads TGCGCCAGCAGCTTGGACAGGGAAGGGAATCAGCCCCAGCATTTT. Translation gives CASSLDREGNQPQHF. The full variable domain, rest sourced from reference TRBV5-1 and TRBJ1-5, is KAGVTQTPRYLIKTRGQQVTLSCSPISGHRSVSWYQQTPGQGLQFLFEYFSETQRNKGNFPGRFSGRQFSNSRSEMNVSTLELGDSALYLCASSLDREGNQPQHFGDGTRLSIL.